The entry below describes one T cell receptor beta chain. Its antigen is unidentified. 60 Vbeta and 13 Jbeta primers were used in PCR. Method: immunoSEQ multiplex PCR; TCRdb's copy keeps in-frame clones and lacks some. Recorded for this sample: 40,000 to 50,000 clones. V trimming: 4 bases; J trimming: 6 bases; junction bases outside the gene matches: 8. Germline loops: CDR1 SGHTA, CDR2 FQGNSA. The CDR3 is 15 amino acids. The sample comes from a study of cytomegalovirus exposure and HLA in healthy donors. Study results and caveats: Listed as cytomegalovirus-associated were about 160 TCR beta chains. A highly shared variant cluster was judged a likely technical artifact. TCR beta V segments were, for the most part, productive about 87% or about 30% of the time in an earlier analysis. Reports indicate that TCR beta sequences accurately predicted the HLA-A and HLA-B alleles of most subjects.

The sequenced sample was PBMCs. The V call is TRBV7-2, the J call TRBJ2-3; TRBD2 matches at 9 bases. The sequence was obtained from a woman under 40 in good health and CMV-seronegative. CDR3 DNA sequence: TGTGCCAGCAGCTCCCCGGGACTAGCAGTCGATACGCAGTATTTT. Its protein product is CASSSPGLAVDTQYF. The full variable domain, in which reference TRBV7-2 and TRBJ2-3 provide the parts outside the CDR3, is GAGVSQSPSNKVTEKGKDVELRCDPISGHTALYWYRQSLGQGLEFLIYFQGNSAPDKSGLPSDRFSAERTGGSVSTLTIQRTQQEDSAVYLCASSSPGLAVDTQYFGPGTRLTVL.